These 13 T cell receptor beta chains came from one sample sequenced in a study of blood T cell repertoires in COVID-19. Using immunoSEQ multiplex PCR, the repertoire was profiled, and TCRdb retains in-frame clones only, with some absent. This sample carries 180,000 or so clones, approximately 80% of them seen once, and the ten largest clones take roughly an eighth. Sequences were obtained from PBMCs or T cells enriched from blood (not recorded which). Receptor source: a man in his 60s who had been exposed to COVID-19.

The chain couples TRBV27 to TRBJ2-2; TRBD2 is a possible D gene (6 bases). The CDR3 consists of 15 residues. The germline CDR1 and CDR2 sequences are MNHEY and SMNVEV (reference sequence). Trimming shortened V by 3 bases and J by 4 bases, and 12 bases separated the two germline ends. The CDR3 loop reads CASSFRLGGTGELFF. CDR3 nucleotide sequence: TGTGCCAGCAGTTTCCGGCTGGGGGGCACCGGGGAGCTGTTTTTT.

CDR3 sequence: CASGTSRTDTQYF. As DNA, the CDR3 is TGTGCCAGCGGGACTAGCCGCACAGATACGCAGTATTTT. V usage is TRBV27 and J usage is TRBJ2-3, with 9 bases that match TRBD2. In germline, CDR1 is MNHEY, CDR2 SMNVEV (reference sequence). The CDR3 consists of 13 residues. V was clipped by 8 bases and J by 1 base; unmatched bases: 1.

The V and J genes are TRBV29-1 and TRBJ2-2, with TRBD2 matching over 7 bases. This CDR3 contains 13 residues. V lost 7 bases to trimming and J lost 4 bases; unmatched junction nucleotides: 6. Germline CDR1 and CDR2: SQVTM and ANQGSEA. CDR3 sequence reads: CSAEGGSTGELFF. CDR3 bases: TGCAGCGCGGAAGGCGGGAGCACCGGGGAGCTGTTTTTT.

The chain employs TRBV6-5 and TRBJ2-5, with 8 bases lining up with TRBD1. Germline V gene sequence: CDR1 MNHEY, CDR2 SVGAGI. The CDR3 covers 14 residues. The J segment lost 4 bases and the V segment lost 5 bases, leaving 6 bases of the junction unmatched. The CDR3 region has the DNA TGTGCCAGCAGTCCTTTCGACAGGGGAGAGACCCAGTACTTC. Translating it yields CASSPFDRGETQYF.

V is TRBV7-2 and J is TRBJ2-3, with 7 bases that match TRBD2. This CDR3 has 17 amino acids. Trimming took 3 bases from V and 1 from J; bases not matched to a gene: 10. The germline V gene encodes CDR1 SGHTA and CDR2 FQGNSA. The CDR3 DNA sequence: TGTGCCAGCAGCTTCTCCCCTAGCGGAGGGGGCACAGATACGCAGTATTTT. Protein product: CASSFSPSGGGTDTQYF.

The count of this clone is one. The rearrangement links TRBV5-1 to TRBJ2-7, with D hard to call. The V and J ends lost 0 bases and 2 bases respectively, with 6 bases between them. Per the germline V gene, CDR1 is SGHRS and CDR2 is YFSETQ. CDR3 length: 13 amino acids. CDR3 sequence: CASSLDSAYEQYF. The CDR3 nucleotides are TGCGCCAGCAGCTTGGACAGTGCCTACGAGCAGTACTTC.

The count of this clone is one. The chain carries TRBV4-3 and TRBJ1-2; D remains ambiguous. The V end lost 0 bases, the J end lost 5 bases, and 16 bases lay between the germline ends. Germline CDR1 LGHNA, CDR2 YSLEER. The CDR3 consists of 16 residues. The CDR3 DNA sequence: TGCGCCAGCAGCCAAGATGAGGGTGGGCAGCCTTATGGCTACACCTTC. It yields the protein CASSQDEGGQPYGYTF.

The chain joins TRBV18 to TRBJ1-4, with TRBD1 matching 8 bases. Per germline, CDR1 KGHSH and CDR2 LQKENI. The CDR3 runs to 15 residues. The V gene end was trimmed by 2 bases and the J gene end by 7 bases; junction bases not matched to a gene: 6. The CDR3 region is CASSPTGQGGEKLFF. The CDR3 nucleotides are TGTGCCAGCTCACCAACTGGACAGGGAGGTGAAAAACTGTTTTTT.

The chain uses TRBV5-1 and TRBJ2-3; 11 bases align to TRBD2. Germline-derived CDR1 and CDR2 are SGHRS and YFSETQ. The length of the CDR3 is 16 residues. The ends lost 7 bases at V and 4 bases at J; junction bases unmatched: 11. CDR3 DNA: TGCGCCAGCGAGTTCTCCGGGACTAGCGGTGCAGATACGCAGTATTTT. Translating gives CASEFSGTSGADTQYF. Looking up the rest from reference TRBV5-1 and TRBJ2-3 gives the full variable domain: KAGVTQTPRYLIKTRGQQVTLSCSPISGHRSVSWYQQTPGQGLQFLFEYFSETQRNKGNFPGRFSGRQFSNSRSEMNVSTLELGDSALYLCASEFSGTSGADTQYFGPGTRLTVL.

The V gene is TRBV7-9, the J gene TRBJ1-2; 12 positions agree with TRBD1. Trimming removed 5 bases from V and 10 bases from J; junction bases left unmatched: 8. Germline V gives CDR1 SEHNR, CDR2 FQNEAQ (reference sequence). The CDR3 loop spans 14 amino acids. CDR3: CASSPIGTGGHYTF. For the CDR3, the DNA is TGTGCCAGCAGCCCTATCGGGACAGGGGGCCACTACACCTTC.

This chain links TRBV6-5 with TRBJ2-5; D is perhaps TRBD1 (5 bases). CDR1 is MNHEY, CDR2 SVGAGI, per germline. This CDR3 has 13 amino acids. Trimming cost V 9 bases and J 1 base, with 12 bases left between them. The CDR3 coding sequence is TGTGCCAGTCAAAGACAGATCCAAGAGACCCAGTACTTC. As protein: CASQRQIQETQYF.

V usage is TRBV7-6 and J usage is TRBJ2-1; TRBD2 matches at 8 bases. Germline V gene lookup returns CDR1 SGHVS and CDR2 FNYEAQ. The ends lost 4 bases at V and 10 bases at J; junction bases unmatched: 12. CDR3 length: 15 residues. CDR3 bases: TGTGCCAGCAGCTCCGGACATAGTAGCGGGAACGAGCAGTTCTTC. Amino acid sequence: CASSSGHSSGNEQFF.

CDR3 residues: CASRTGGARGYTF. The CDR3, as DNA: TGTGCCAGCAGAACAGGGGGCGCGAGGGGCTACACCTTC. The rearrangement links TRBV27 to TRBJ1-2; 9 nucleotides match TRBD1. V gave up 6 bases and J gave up 8 bases; unmatched junction bases: 7. Looked up from germline, CDR1 is MNHEY and CDR2 is SMNVEV (reference sequence). The CDR3 consists of 13 residues.